These T cell receptor beta chains were read from a single sample in a study of T cells in tuberculosis. Clones were sequenced by immunoSEQ multiplex PCR, and TCRdb holds only the in-frame ones, with some missing. Here the sample spans 35,000 to 55,000 clones, roughly 96% being singletons. Source material: PBMCs. Every receptor here comes from a donor under 30 with latent tuberculosis or without tuberculosis infection. Each CDR3 is given with its conserved first and last residue. The D gene is left open where the match is weak. The size entry is marked missing in some rows and otherwise reads once, few, many or a size class.

>TRBJ1-3|.|.|TRBV10-2
CASCDRTSGNTIYF
TGCGCCAGCTGCGACAGGACCTCTGGAAACACCATATATTTT
>TRBJ1-4|.|.|TRBV5-1
CASSLERAGRNEKLFF
TGCGCCAGCAGCTTGGAGAGGGCAGGCAGGAATGAAAAACTGTTTTTT
>TRBJ2-3|TRBD2|.|TRBV9
CASSPWPKLATDTQYF
TGTGCCAGCAGCCCCTGGCCGAAACTAGCGACAGATACGCAGTATTTT
>TRBJ2-3|TRBD2|few|TRBV15
CATTPSGGRGDTQYF
TGTGCCACCACCCCTAGCGGGGGGCGCGGAGATACGCAGTATTTT
>TRBJ2-3|TRBD2|.|TRBV11-2
CASSLSTGTSGGRTDTQYF
TGTGCCAGCAGCCTCTCGACCGGGACTAGCGGGGGCCGCACAGATACGCAGTATTTT
>TRBJ2-7|.|.|TRBV5-6
CASSFRRGKHEQYF
TGTGCCAGCAGCTTTAGGAGAGGGAAACACGAGCAGTACTTC
>TRBJ2-2|TRBD2|.|TRBV5-1
CASSLMASGNTGELFF
TGCGCCAGCAGCTTGATGGCTAGCGGGAACACCGGGGAGCTGTTTTTT
>TRBJ1-1|.|.|TRBV5-1
CASSPGTGNTEAFF
TGCGCCAGCAGCCCCGGGACTGGGAACACTGAAGCTTTCTTT
>TRBJ2-2|.|.|TRBV6-6
CASSRGLGGELFF
TGTGCCAGCAGTCGAGGACTCGGCGGGGAGCTGTTTTTT
>TRBJ1-1|TRBD1|.|TRBV5-8
CASNRGSVNTEAFF
TGTGCCAGCAACAGGGGTTCGGTGAACACTGAAGCTTTCTTT
>TRBJ1-3|TRBD1|.|TRBV25-1
CASSGPTGGSYGNTIYF
TGTGCCAGCAGTGGTCCCACAGGGGGCAGTTATGGAAACACCATATATTTT
>TRBJ2-7|TRBD2|.|TRBV5-6
CASSLAGGPYEQYF
TGTGCCAGCAGTTTAGCGGGGGGACCCTACGAGCAGTACTTC
>TRBJ2-3|.|.|TRBV11-2
CASSFGYTDTQYF
TGTGCCAGCAGCTTCGGGTACACAGATACGCAGTATTTT
>TRBJ1-6|TRBD1|few|TRBV2
CASRMEGATGSPLHF
TGTGCCAGCAGGATGGAGGGGGCTACGGGTTCACCCCTCCACTTT
>TRBJ2-7|TRBD2|.|TRBV5-1
CASSWTSGRTAPYEQYF
TGCGCCAGCAGCTGGACTAGCGGGAGAACGGCGCCCTACGAGCAGTACTTC
>TRBJ2-7|.|.|TRBV5-6
CASSLSPTGEQYF
TGTGCCAGCAGCCTCAGTCCGACGGGCGAGCAGTACTTC
>TRBJ1-2|.|.|TRBV30
CAWRMKAGNYGYTF
TGTGCCTGGAGAATGAAGGCAGGGAACTATGGCTACACCTTC
>TRBJ1-4|TRBD1|.|TRBV20-1
CSADRDEKLFF
TGCAGTGCTGACAGGGATGAAAAACTGTTTTTT
>TRBJ2-7|TRBD1|once|TRBV6-5
CASSYSVTGLTYEQYF
TGTGCCAGCAGTTACTCGGTGACAGGGCTTACCTACGAGCAGTACTTC
>TRBJ2-1|TRBD2|.|TRBV30
CAWSGRDEQFF
TGTGCCTGGAGCGGGAGGGATGAGCAGTTCTTC
>TRBJ1-1|.|.|TRBV7-9
CASSPPMNTEAFF
TGTGCCAGCAGCCCCCCTATGAACACTGAAGCTTTCTTT
>TRBJ1-2|.|.|TRBV30
CAWSVSSGVDGYTF
TGTGCCTGGAGTGTATCATCGGGGGTCGACGGCTACACCTTC
>TRBJ2-2|.|.|TRBV19
CASSIWQSSSNTGELFF
TGTGCCAGTAGTATCTGGCAGAGTAGCTCGAACACCGGGGAGCTGTTTTTT
>TRBJ2-2|TRBD1|.|TRBV5-5
CASSPGTGGNGELFF
TGTGCCAGCAGCCCAGGGACAGGGGGTAACGGGGAGCTGTTTTTT
>TRBJ2-7|TRBD2|.|TRBV2
CASSTISSGTTYEQYF
TGTGCCAGCAGTACCATTTCTAGCGGGACAACCTACGAGCAGTACTTC
>TRBJ2-2|TRBD1|.|TRBV14
CASSRATGGPGELFF
TGTGCCAGCAGCAGAGCCACAGGGGGGCCCGGGGAGCTGTTTTTT
>TRBJ1-2|TRBD1|once|TRBV29-1
CSVDTGVAGGGYTF
TGCAGCGTTGATACAGGGGTCGCCGGTGGTGGCTACACCTTC
>TRBJ2-7|.|once|TRBV5-6
CASIGLSEEQYF
TGTGCCAGCATTGGACTATCAGAGGAGCAGTACTTC
>TRBJ2-7|TRBD1|.|TRBV20-1
CSAKTGGEQYF
TGCAGTGCCAAAACAGGGGGCGAGCAGTACTTC
>TRBJ1-3|.|once|TRBV9
CASSPPYGSGNTIYF
TGTGCCAGCAGTCCCCCCTATGGCTCTGGAAACACCATATATTTT
>TRBJ2-1|.|few|TRBV15
CATSLKWSLNEQFF
TGTGCCACCAGCCTGAAATGGAGTTTGAATGAGCAGTTCTTC
>TRBJ2-1|.|.|TRBV27
CASSHRGAPNSYNEQFF
TGTGCCAGCAGTCATCGGGGGGCGCCCAACTCCTACAATGAGCAGTTCTTC
>TRBJ1-1|.|few|TRBV30
CAWTSGKDTEAFF
TGTGCCTGGACCTCAGGGAAGGACACTGAAGCTTTCTTT
>TRBJ1-1|.|.|TRBV6-5
CASSSLTGFGNTEAFF
TGTGCCAGCAGTTCCCTGACAGGCTTTGGAAACACTGAAGCTTTCTTT
>TRBJ2-7|.|.|TRBV5-4
CASSLVPGPNEQYF
TGTGCCAGCAGCTTGGTGCCAGGCCCTAACGAGCAGTACTTC
>TRBJ2-3|.|.|TRBV10-3
CAISASIVDTQYF
TGTGCCATCAGTGCGAGTATAGTGGATACGCAGTATTTT
>TRBJ1-5|.|.|TRBV2
CASSELFGANQPQHF
TGTGCCAGCAGTGAACTGTTTGGAGCAAATCAGCCCCAGCATTTT
>TRBJ1-5|.|.|TRBV18
CASSPYRDQPQHF
TGTGCCAGCTCACCCTACAGGGATCAGCCCCAGCATTTT
>TRBJ1-2|TRBD1|once|TRBV11-2
CASSLGQGRSNYGYTF
TGTGCCAGCAGCCTGGGACAGGGAAGGTCTAACTATGGCTACACCTTC
>TRBJ1-1|.|.|TRBV11-2
CASSSSGDGRNTEAFF
TGTGCCAGCAGCTCATCGGGGGACGGAAGAAACACTGAAGCTTTCTTT
>TRBJ1-1|.|once|TRBV19
CASSSLQGTEAFF
TGTGCCAGTAGTTCCCTACAGGGAACTGAAGCTTTCTTT
>TRBJ2-3|TRBD2|.|TRBV5-4
CASSLGLSGVNTDTQYF
TGTGCCAGCAGCTTGGGTCTTAGCGGGGTGAACACAGATACGCAGTATTTT
>TRBJ1-1|.|.|TRBV27
CASSSLMNTEAFF
TGTGCCAGCAGTTCCCTTATGAACACTGAAGCTTTCTTT
>TRBJ1-4|.|.|TRBV18
CASSPPVGRGIGNEKLFF
TGTGCCAGCTCACCCCCGGTCGGAAGGGGCATCGGTAATGAAAAACTGTTTTTT
>TRBJ2-2|TRBD2|.|TRBV9
CASSPGLAGDLNTGELFF
TGTGCCAGCAGTCCCGGACTAGCGGGGGACCTAAACACCGGGGAGCTGTTTTTT
>TRBJ1-1|.|.|TRBV27
CASSLIGETEAFF
TGTGCCAGCAGCCTGATCGGGGAGACTGAAGCTTTCTTT
>TRBJ2-7|.|once|TRBV5-1
CASSFTYQGQTEQYF
TGCGCCAGCAGCTTCACATACCAAGGACAGACCGAGCAGTACTTC
>TRBJ2-7|.|.|TRBV19
CASSPSWRGSSYEQYF
TGTGCCAGTAGTCCTTCTTGGCGGGGCTCCTCCTACGAGCAGTACTTC
>TRBJ2-2|.|once|TRBV29-1
CSALTGLRNGELFF
TGCAGCGCTCTTACAGGGTTGAGAAACGGGGAGCTGTTTTTT
>TRBJ1-1|.|once|TRBV5-4
CAMVVTGGTEAFF
TGTGCCATGGTTGTCACGGGGGGGACTGAAGCTTTCTTT
>TRBJ1-1|TRBD1|.|TRBV10-3
CAIRDTSQGADTEAFF
TGTGCCATCAGGGATACCTCACAGGGGGCCGACACTGAAGCTTTCTTT
>TRBJ2-7|.|.|TRBV6-1
CASLGFAGNLYEQYF
TGTGCCAGCCTCGGTTTTGCGGGAAATCTCTACGAGCAGTACTTC
>TRBJ2-3|TRBD2|.|TRBV9
CASSFNSRRGGTDTQYF
TGTGCCAGCAGCTTCAATAGCCGGCGGGGGGGCACAGATACGCAGTATTTT
>TRBJ1-1|.|.|TRBV19
CASTKRGFQTLMNTEAFF
TGTGCCAGTACCAAACGAGGATTCCAAACACTCATGAACACTGAAGCTTTCTTT